This TCR beta chain was profiled in a study of regulatory T cells in long-lasting Graves disease (dated by TCRdb to the early 2020s). In terms of the full investigation: Newly diagnosed Graves' disease patients had taken antithyroid drugs for less than 3 months. Patients with persistent Graves' disease were compared with patients with newly diagnosed Graves' disease using TCR sequencing and RNA sequencing of peripheral blood. The study was registered as a clinical trial and conducted in China. A total of some 33 samples were covered by TCR sequencing, comprising around 13 persistent and roughly 20 newly diagnosed Graves' disease patients.

Libraries were constructed by multiplex PCR. The listed sequencing device is Illumina HiSeq 4000. iRepertoire HTBI primers and Arm-PCR amplification of CDR3 regions were used to construct TCR beta libraries. Before sequencing, the PCR products underwent gel purification. From the authors' description of their analysis: Gene usage analysis of CDR3 amino acid clonotypes used the roughly 62 TRBV and about 15 TRBJ segments found across samples. Filtered high-quality paired reads were merged into contigs using COPE and FqMerger. BLAST was used to align contigs to IMGT TRBV, TRBD and TRBJ reference genes, and CDR3 was defined according to IMGT. Any clonotype with a frequency above 0.1% was classified as a highly expanded clone. Repertoire diversity was measured by Shannon entropy, and V-J evenness by the Gini coefficient. Public clonotypes were defined as clonotypes shared by more than one individual. In-frame beta chains were kept once TCRdb had trimmed the public reads at Q25 with fastp and called clones with MiXCR. Here each entry gathers all rows of one CDR3 protein and keeps the most common genes and DNA. The V and J calls, along with clone size, are taken from TCRdb and not from the paper's own processing. For this sample the table gives roughly 420,000 distinct CDR3 sequences, of which around 16% were detected only once. Over 20% of the sample rests with the top ten.

The investigation overall reported the following: The study examined only peripheral blood because the primary lesion, thyroid tissue, could not be accessed. A larger number of public clonotypes was shared among persistent patients (more than 2,500) than among newly diagnosed patients (around 870). Lower TCR Shannon entropy and fewer highly expanded clones were observed in persistent Graves' disease patients than in newly diagnosed patients, which suggested clonal expansion. Sequencing and analysis were limited to the TCR beta chain. The authors acknowledged the small sample size as a limitation that may reduce accuracy.

This clonotype came up many times. What antigen it recognizes has not been identified. Per-base quality was not reported, and no clone a single base away is much larger than it. The time point label, as the study defines it: newly diagnosed GD, antithyroid drugs for less than 3 months. For both TCR sequencing and RNA sequencing, RNA was extracted from PBMCs using TRIzol. The diagnosis of Graves' disease was made according to American Thyroid Association guidelines. Recruitment of patients was carried out at an endocrinology department in Xi'an, China. From each patient, approximately 10 milliliters of peripheral blood was collected into an EDTA anticoagulant tube. Ficoll Paque Plus density gradient separation was used to isolate PBMCs, and no further T cell sorting was done. An Agilent 2100 Bioanalyzer and agarose gel were used to check RNA quality, while a NanoDrop 2000 measured RNA concentration.

The receptor was isolated from a female donor with Graves disease. The sequencing used peripheral blood mononuclear cells (PBMCs), collected at new diagnosis, from a patient treated with antithyroid drugs.

The CDR3 in this case is CASSTRTGGATNEKLFF. In nucleotides, the sequence is TGTGCCAGCAGTACCAGGACAGGGGGTGCAACTAATGAAAAACTGTTTTTT. The rearrangement joined TRBV28 to TRBJ1-4; 10 nucleotides in the junction match TRBD1. The CDR3 holds 17 amino acids from the cysteine to the phenylalanine. Only the CDR3 part of the read is kept: 51 bases, read in frame from the first base. CDR1 and CDR2 were assigned from the germline V gene as MDHEN and SYDVKM. Trimming removed 5 bases from V and 0 bases from J; the gene matches leave 6 bases unexplained. The full variable domain, completed from the reference TRBV28 and TRBJ1-4 proteins outside the CDR3, reads DVKVTQSSRYLVKRTGEKVFLECVQDMDHENMFWYRQDPGLGLRLIYFSYDVKMKEKGDIPEGYSVSREKKERFSLILESASTNQTSMYLCASSTRTGGATNEKLFFGSGTQLSVL.